The clone carrying this TCR beta chain was observed a handful of times. The data derive from a study of tumor-infiltrating lymphocytes in primary liver carcinoma. The wider study: Surgical resection was used to treat these primary liver carcinoma patients.

The authors took blood RNA from unsorted whole blood and also extracted germline DNA. A primer in the constant region served to generate TCR beta cDNA from approximately 500 ng of total RNA. Generation of the TCR beta libraries relied on three nested multiplex PCR rounds using slightly modified ARM-PCR. The study ran its first two PCR rounds for about 11 cycles each, using TRBV1-TRBV30 forward primers and a C-beta reverse primer. From the multiplex PCR reads, TCRdb called clonotypes with MiXCR, one entry per CDR3 protein. The top ten hold roughly 9% of the sample, which has about 320,000 distinct CDR3 sequences, 60% to 80% seen once. V lost 6 bases and J lost 3, with 12 bases in between. The CDR3 covers 13 residues. The germline V gene encodes CDR1 MNHNS and CDR2 SASEGT.

The chain joins TRBV6-1 to TRBJ2-7; D is possibly TRBD1 (6 bases). Sequencing was done on a sample of peripheral blood. The clonotype comes from a man aged 35-49 years with primary liver carcinoma and hepatitis B virus infection. CDR3 sequence: CASSRQASYEQYF. Here the CDR3 DNA reads TGTGCCAGCAGCCGACAGGCAAGCTACGAGCAGTACTTC.